The T cell receptor (beta chain) under discussion was sequenced for a study of technical replicates of blood from a handful of donors (dated by TCRdb to the late 2010s). Trimming takes 6 bases from V and 0 bases from J, and the germline ends sit 12 bases apart. CDR1 SGHRS and CDR2 YFSETQ were looked up in the germline V gene. Reading from cysteine to phenylalanine, the CDR3 counts 14 amino acids. Just CDR3 DNA is preserved here, 42 bases in frame from base 1. The library was built by means of the immunoSEQ multiplex PCR assay. The immuneACCESS repertoire file appears here via TCRdb, limited to in-frame rearrangements. These files lack a portion of the clones; in checked studies, under half of the deficit traces to unresolved V genes, and the cause of the others is not known. For this sample there are about 98,000 clones; more than 90% appear just once. The ten largest clonotypes hold 0.2% to 0.25% of the sample.

For this clone: Its antigen remains undetermined. One base away there is no much larger clone; base qualities are not given.

The sample was T cells isolated from PBMCs. This TCR was sampled from a human donor in good health. The sequence joins TRBV5-1 to TRBJ1-1; no D gene call is confident. The CDR3 is CASNRGGLNTEAFF. DNA sequence: TGCGCCAGCAACCGGGGAGGGTTGAACACTGAAGCTTTCTTT.